The T cell receptor beta chain under discussion was sequenced for a study of regulatory T cells in long-lasting Graves disease. Findings and limits, study-wide: Among persistent patients, a larger number of public clonotypes were shared (roughly 2,700) than among newly diagnosed patients (roughly 1,000).

Libraries of TCR beta came from iRepertoire HTBI primers plus Arm-PCR of CDR3 regions. In the authors' methods: Segment identification across samples yielded 60 to 80 TRBV and 14 to 15 TRBJ segments. TCRdb fed the multiplex PCR reads into MiXCR, producing one record per CDR3 protein. The V and J calls reflect TCRdb's pipeline rather than the authors' work. The sample lists around 400,000 distinct CDR3 sequences, 15% occurring once. As for time point: newly diagnosed GD, antithyroid drugs for less than 3 months. The authors made the TCR library using RNA they extracted from PBMCs. EDTA tubes received around 9 milliliters of drawn peripheral blood. This clonotype showed up many times. The target antigen is unknown. V was pared by 3 bases and J by 4 bases, with 19 bases between. Germline V gives CDR1 SGHAT, CDR2 FQNNGV. This CDR3 has 16 amino acids. These same data were also listed under a study on T cells in Graves' hyperthyroidism and ophthalmopathy.

V usage is TRBV11-2 and J usage is TRBJ2-7; D perhaps matches TRBD1 (6 bases). The receptor was derived from a woman between 40 and 50 years old with Graves disease. The specimen was peripheral blood mononuclear cells (PBMCs), collected at new diagnosis, from a patient treated with antithyroid drugs. CDR3 loop: CASSFLSGTSPYEQYF. DNA of the CDR3: TGTGCCAGCAGCTTTTTATCCGGGACATCCCCTTACGAGCAGTACTTC.